This record covers a single T cell receptor (beta chain). Its antigen is still unknown. One junction end disagrees with the germline gene, perhaps due to a read error. Sequencing targeted expressed TCRB transcripts, as all isolated RNA had been reverse transcribed. Here immunoSEQ multiplex PCR was the method, and the copy in TCRdb shows in-frame clones only, minus some. This table has about 230,000 clones, 9.6% appearing once. This sample is drawn from a study of beta chain features in type 1 diabetes. Overall study results and limits: Shorter templates might be favored by PCR, and equally so in patients and in controls. Among patients, naive, central memory and Treg TCRB repertoires appeared more similar than among healthy donors. Since sequencing was performed on cDNA, cells with high TCR expression could be over-represented.

Germline V gene lookup returns CDR1 SGHRS and CDR2 YFSETQ. The CDR3 has 14 amino acids. Via the markers CD45RO/CCR7/CD25/CD127/CD95/CD27, stem cell-like memory, regulatory, central memory and naive CD4+ cells were sorted. The sequenced sample was naive CD4+ T cells from blood. The J gene is TRBJ1-6, the V gene TRBV5-1; D is uncertain. The receptor was isolated from a woman younger than 35 in good health. Written as DNA, the CDR3 is TGCGCCAGCAGATTGGGAACGGATAATTCACCCCTCCACTTT. As protein: CASRLGTDNSPLHF. Supplemented by reference TRBV5-1 and TRBJ1-6, the full variable domain reads KAGVTQTPRYLIKTRGQQVTLSCSPISGHRSVSWYQQTPGQGLQFLFEYFSETQRNKGNFPGRFSGRQFSNSRSEMNVSTLELGDSALYLCASRLGTDNSPLHFGNGTRLTVT.